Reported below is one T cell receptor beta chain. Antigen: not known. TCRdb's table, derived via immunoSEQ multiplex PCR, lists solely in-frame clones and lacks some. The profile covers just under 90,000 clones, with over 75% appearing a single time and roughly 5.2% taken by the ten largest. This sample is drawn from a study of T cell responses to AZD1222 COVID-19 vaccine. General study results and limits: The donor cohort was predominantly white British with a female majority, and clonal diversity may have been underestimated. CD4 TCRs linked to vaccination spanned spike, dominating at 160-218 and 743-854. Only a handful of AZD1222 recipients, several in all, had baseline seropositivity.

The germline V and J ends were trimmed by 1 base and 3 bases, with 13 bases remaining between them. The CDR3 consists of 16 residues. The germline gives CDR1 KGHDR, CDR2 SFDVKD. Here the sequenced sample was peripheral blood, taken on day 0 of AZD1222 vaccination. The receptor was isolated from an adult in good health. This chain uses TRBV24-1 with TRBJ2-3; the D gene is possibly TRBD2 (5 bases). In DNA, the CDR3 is TGTGCCACCAGTGATTTCCGGCAAAGCGGTACAGATACGCAGTATTTT. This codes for CATSDFRQSGTDTQYF.